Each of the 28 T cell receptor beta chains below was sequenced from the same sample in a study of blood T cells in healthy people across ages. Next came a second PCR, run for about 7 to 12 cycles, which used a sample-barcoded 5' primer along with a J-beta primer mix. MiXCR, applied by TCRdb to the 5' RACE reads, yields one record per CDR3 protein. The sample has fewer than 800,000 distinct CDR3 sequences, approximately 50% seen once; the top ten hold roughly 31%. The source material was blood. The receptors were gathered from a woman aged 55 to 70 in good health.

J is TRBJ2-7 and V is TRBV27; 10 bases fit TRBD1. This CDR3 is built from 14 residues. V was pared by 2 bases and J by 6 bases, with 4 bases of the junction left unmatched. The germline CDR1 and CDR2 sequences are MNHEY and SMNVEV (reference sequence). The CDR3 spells CASSLGTGEGEQYF. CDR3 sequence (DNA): TGTGCCAGCAGTTTAGGGACAGGGGAAGGCGAGCAGTACTTC.

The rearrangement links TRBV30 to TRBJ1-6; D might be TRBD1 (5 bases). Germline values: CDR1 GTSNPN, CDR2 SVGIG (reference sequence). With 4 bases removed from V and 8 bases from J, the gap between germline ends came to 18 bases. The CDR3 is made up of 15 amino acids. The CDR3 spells CAWTGTGGIYSPLHF. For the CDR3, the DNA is TGTGCCTGGACCGGAACGGGGGGGATATATTCACCCCTCCACTTT.

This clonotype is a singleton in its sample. CDR3: CACRGSAGTYEQYF. In DNA form, the CDR3 reads TGTGCCTGTAGGGGTTCCGCGGGAACCTACGAGCAGTACTTC. The chain couples TRBV6-2 or TRBV6-3 to TRBJ2-7; possibly TRBD2 for D (6 bases). This CDR3 is 14 amino acids long. Trimming cost V 11 bases and J 2 bases, with 19 bases left between them. CDR1 is MNHEY and CDR2 is SVGEGT in the germline V gene.

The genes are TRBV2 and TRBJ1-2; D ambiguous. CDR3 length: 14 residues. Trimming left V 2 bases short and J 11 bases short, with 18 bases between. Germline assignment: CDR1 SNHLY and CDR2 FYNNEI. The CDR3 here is CASSELPSNPGYTF. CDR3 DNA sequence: TGTGCCAGCAGTGAATTACCGTCGAACCCTGGGTACACCTTC.

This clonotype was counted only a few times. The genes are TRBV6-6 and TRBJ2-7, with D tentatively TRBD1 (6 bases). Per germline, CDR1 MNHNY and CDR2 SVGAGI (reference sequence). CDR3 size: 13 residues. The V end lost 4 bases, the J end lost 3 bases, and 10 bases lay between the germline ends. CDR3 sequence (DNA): TGTGCCAGCAGTTCCCGGGACAACTACGAGCAGTACTTC. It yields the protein CASSSRDNYEQYF.

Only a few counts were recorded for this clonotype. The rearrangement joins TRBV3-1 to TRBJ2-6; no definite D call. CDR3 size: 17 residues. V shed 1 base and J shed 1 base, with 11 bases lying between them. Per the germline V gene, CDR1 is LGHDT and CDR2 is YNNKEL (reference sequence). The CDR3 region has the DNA TGTGCCAGCAGCCAAGCCGTCGGTCTTTCTGGGGCCAACGTCCTGACTTTC. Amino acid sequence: CASSQAVGLSGANVLTF.

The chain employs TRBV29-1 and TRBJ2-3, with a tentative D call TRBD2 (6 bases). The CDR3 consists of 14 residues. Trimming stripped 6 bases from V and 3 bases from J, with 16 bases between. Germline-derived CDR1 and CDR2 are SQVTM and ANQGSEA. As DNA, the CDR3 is TGCAGCGTACGACCAGCGGGCCGAACAGATACGCAGTATTTT. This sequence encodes CSVRPAGRTDTQYF.

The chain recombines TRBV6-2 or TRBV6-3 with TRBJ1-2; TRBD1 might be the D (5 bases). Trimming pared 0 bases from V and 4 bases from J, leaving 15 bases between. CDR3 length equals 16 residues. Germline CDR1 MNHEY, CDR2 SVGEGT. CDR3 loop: CASSYSLQEPFYGYTF. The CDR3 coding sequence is TGTGCCAGCAGTTACTCGTTACAGGAGCCCTTCTATGGCTACACCTTC.

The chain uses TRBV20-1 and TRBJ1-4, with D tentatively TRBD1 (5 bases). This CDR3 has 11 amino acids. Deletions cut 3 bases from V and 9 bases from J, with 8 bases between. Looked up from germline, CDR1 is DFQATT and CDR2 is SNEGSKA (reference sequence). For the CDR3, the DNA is TGCAGTGCTAGCAGGGCCCAAAAACTGTTTTTT. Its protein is CSASRAQKLFF.

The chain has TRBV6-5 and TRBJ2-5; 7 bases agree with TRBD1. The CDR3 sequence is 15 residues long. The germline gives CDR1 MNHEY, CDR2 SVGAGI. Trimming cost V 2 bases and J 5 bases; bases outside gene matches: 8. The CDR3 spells CASSYRTGVRETQYF. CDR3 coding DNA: TGTGCCAGCAGTTACCGTACAGGGGTCCGTGAGACCCAGTACTTC.

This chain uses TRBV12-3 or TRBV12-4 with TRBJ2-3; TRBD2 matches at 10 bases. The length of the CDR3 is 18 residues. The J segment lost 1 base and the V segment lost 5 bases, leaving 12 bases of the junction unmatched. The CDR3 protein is CASSRLAGYTNRTDTQYF. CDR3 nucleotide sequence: TGTGCCAGCAGTAGACTAGCGGGCTACACCAACCGCACAGATACGCAGTATTTT.

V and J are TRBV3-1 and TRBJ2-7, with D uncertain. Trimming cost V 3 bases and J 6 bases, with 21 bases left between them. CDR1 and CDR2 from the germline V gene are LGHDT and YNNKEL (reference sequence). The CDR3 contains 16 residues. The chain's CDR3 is CASSQAGRAGACEQYF. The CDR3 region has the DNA TGTGCCAGCAGCCAGGCAGGACGAGCAGGTGCCTGCGAGCAGTACTTC.

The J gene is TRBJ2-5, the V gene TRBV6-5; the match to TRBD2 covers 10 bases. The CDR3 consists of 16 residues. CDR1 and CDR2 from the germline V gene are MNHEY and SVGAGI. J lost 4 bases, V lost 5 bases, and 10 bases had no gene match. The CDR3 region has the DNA TGTGCCAGCAGTCGAACCGGGACTAGCGCTCGAGAGACCCAGTACTTC. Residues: CASSRTGTSARETQYF.

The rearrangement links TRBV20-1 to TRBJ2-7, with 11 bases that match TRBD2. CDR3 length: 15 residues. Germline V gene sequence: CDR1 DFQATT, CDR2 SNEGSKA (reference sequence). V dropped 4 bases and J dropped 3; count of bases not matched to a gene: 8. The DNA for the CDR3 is TGCAGTGCTACTAGAATAGCGGGAGGGCTCTACGAGCAGTACTTC. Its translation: CSATRIAGGLYEQYF.

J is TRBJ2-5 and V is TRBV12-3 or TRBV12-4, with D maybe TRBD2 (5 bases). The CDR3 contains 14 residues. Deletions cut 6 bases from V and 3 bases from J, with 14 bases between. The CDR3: CASRVRIGEETQYF. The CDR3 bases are TGTGCCAGCAGAGTCCGAATCGGGGAAGAGACCCAGTACTTC.

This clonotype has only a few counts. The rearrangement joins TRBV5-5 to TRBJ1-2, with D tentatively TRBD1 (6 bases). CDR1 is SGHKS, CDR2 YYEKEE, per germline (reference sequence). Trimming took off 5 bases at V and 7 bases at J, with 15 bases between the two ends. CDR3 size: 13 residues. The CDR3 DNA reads TGTGCCAGCAGTCACAGGGATCCACGTGGCTACACCTTC. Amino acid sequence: CASSHRDPRGYTF. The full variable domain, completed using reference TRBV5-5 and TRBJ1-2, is DAGVTQSPTHLIKTRGQQVTLRCSPISGHKSVSWYQQVLGQGPQFIFQYYEKEERGRGNFPDRFSARQFPNYSSELNVNALLLGDSALYLCASSHRDPRGYTFGSGTRLTVV.

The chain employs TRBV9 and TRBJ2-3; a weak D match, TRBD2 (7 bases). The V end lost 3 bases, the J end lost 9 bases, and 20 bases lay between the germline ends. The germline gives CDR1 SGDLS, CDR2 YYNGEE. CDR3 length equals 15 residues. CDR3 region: CASSGPQGRELTQYF. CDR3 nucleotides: TGTGCCAGCAGCGGACCTCAGGGGCGGGAGCTCACGCAGTATTTT.

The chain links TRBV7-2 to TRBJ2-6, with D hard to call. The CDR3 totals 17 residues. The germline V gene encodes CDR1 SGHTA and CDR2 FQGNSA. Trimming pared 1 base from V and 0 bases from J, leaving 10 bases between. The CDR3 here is CASSLGSLVSGANVLTF. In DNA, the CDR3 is TGTGCCAGCAGCTTAGGTTCCTTGGTCTCTGGGGCCAACGTCCTGACTTTC.

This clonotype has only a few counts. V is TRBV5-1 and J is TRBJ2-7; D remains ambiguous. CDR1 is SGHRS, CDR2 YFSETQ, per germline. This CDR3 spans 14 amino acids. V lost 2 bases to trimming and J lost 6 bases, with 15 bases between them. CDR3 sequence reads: CASSFRAPEGEQYF. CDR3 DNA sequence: TGCGCCAGCAGCTTTCGGGCTCCAGAAGGCGAGCAGTACTTC.

The CDR3: CASSRELGGHNEQFF. CDR3 coding DNA: TGTGCCAGCAGCCGAGAGTTGGGCGGTCACAATGAGCAGTTCTTC. This chain uses TRBV11-1 with TRBJ2-1; no clear D. Germline V gene sequence: CDR1 SGHAT, CDR2 FQDESV (reference sequence). Trimming cost V 5 bases and J 5 bases, with 16 bases left between them. CDR3 size: 15 residues.

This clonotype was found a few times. CDR3 bases: TGTGCCAGCAGTGAATTAGGTCTAGCGGGAGTCAACATTCAGTACTTC. Its protein is CASSELGLAGVNIQYF. The rearrangement uses TRBV25-1 and TRBJ2-4; TRBD2 matches at 10 bases. Per germline, CDR1 MGHDK and CDR2 SYGVNS. This CDR3 spans 16 amino acids. V dropped 1 base and J dropped 7; count of bases not matched to a gene: 7.

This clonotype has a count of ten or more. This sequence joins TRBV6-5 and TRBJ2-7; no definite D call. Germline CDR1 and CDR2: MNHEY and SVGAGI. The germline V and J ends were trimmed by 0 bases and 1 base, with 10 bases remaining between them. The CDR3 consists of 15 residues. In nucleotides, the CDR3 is TGTGCCAGCAGTTACTCGACTGCGGCATCCTACGAGCAGTACTTC. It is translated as CASSYSTAASYEQYF.

In DNA form, the CDR3 reads TGTGCCAGCAGCCTCACCGGGACATTTTCCTACGAGCAGTACTTC. Translation gives CASSLTGTFSYEQYF. This chain connects TRBV25-1 to TRBJ2-7, with a possible D match to TRBD1 (6 bases). Germline lookup yields CDR1 MGHDK and CDR2 SYGVNS. The CDR3 extends over 15 amino acids. V was pared by 6 bases and J by 1 base, with 16 bases between.

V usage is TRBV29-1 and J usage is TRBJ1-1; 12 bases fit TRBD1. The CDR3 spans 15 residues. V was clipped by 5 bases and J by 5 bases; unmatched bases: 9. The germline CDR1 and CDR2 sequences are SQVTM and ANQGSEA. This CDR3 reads CSVPGQGATWTEAFF. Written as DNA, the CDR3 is TGCAGCGTTCCGGGACAGGGGGCTACGTGGACTGAAGCTTTCTTT.

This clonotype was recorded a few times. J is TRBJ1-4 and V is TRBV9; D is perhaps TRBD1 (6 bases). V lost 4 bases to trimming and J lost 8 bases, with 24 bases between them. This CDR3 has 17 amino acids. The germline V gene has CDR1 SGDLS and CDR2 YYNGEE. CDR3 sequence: CASSWSRGGQRIEKLFF. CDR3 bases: TGTGCCAGCAGCTGGAGCCGAGGGGGGCAGCGCATAGAAAAACTGTTTTTT.

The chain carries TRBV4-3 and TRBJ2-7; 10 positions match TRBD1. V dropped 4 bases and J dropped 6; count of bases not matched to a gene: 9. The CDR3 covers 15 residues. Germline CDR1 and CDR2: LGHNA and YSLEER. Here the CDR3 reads CASSRSETGGREQYF. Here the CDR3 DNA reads TGCGCCAGCAGCCGTTCCGAGACAGGGGGCCGCGAGCAGTACTTC.

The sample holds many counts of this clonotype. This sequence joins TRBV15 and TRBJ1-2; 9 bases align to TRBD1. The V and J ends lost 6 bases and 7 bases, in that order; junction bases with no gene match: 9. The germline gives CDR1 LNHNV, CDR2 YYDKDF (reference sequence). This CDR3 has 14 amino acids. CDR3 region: CATSQQGAGGGYTF. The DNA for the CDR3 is TGTGCCACCAGTCAACAGGGGGCAGGAGGTGGCTACACCTTC.

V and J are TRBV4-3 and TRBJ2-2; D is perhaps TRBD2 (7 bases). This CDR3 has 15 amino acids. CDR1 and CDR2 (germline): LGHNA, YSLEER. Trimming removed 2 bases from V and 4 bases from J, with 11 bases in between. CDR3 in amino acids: CASSQFRGATGELFF. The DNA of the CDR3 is TGCGCCAGCAGCCAATTTCGGGGGGCCACCGGGGAGCTGTTTTTT.